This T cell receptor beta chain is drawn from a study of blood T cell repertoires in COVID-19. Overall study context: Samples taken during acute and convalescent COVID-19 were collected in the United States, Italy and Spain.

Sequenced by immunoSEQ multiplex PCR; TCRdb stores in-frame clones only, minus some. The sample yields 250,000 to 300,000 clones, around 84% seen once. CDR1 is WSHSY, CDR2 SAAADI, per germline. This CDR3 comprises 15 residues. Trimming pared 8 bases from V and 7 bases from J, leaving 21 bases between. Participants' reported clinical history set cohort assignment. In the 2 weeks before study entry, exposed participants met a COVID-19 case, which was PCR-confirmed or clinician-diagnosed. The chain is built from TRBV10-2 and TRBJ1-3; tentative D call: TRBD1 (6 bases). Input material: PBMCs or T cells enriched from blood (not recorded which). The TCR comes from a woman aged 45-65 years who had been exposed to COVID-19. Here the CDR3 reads CASLPRTALGNTIYF. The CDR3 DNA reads TGCGCCAGCCTTCCTAGGACAGCCCTTGGGAACACCATATATTTT.